The rows below give T cell receptor beta chains drawn from one sample of a study of T cell changes during pregnancy in multiple sclerosis. TCRdb's copy holds only in-frame clones and misses some; the assay was immunoSEQ multiplex PCR. Here the sample spans 30,000 or so clones, about 91% being singletons. The starting material was CD8+ T cells from peripheral blood mononuclear cells, obtained in the second trimester of pregnancy. Receptors were obtained from a female donor with multiple sclerosis, enrolled in a pregnancy study. CDR3s include the opening cysteine and the closing phenylalanine or tryptophan. A D gene is named only where the DNA matches it firmly. Expanded clones get a size class; other rows say once, few or many, or leave the size out.

clone_size: NA
v_call: TRBV5-1
d_call: TRBD2
j_call: TRBJ2-3
cdr3_aa: CASSLEAGAGDTQYF
cdr3_nt: TGCGCCAGCAGCTTGGAAGCGGGAGCCGGGGATACGCAGTATTTT

clone_size: NA
v_call: TRBV30
d_call: TRBD1
j_call: TRBJ1-2
cdr3_aa: CAWGGQGDYGYTF
cdr3_nt: TGTGCCTGGGGGGGACAGGGGGACTATGGCTACACCTTC

clone_size: NA
v_call: TRBV9
d_call: TRBD1
j_call: TRBJ1-6
cdr3_aa: CASSPRPGTGDYNSPLHF
cdr3_nt: TGTGCCAGCAGCCCCCGACCCGGGACAGGGGATTATAATTCACCCCTCCACTTT

clone_size: NA
v_call: TRBV7-6
d_call: NA
j_call: TRBJ1-1
cdr3_aa: CASSRLTPGSENTEAFF
cdr3_nt: TGTGCCAGCAGCCGATTAACGCCAGGGTCTGAGAACACTGAAGCTTTCTTT

clone_size: NA
v_call: TRBV5-1
d_call: NA
j_call: TRBJ2-1
cdr3_aa: CASSLGIQAHYNEQFF
cdr3_nt: TGCGCCAGCAGCTTGGGGATACAGGCCCACTACAATGAGCAGTTCTTC

clone_size: NA
v_call: TRBV5-4
d_call: NA
j_call: TRBJ1-1
cdr3_aa: CASSRRENTEAFF
cdr3_nt: TGTGCCAGCAGCCGACGGGAGAACACTGAAGCTTTCTTT

clone_size: NA
v_call: TRBV10-1
d_call: NA
j_call: TRBJ2-7
cdr3_aa: CASSEYIGPRGEQYF
cdr3_nt: TGCGCCAGCAGTGAGTACATTGGGCCCCGGGGCGAGCAGTACTTC

clone_size: once
v_call: TRBV4-1
d_call: TRBD1
j_call: TRBJ1-5
cdr3_aa: CASSQDAGQGHQPQHF
cdr3_nt: TGCGCCAGCAGCCAAGATGCGGGACAGGGTCATCAGCCCCAGCATTTT

clone_size: NA
v_call: TRBV5-6
d_call: NA
j_call: TRBJ2-3
cdr3_aa: CASSLEAGSTDTQYF
cdr3_nt: TGTGCCAGCAGCTTGGAGGCAGGTTCCACAGATACGCAGTATTTT

clone_size: NA
v_call: TRBV19
d_call: NA
j_call: TRBJ2-3
cdr3_aa: CASSMVHANTRSDTQYF
cdr3_nt: TGTGCCAGTAGTATGGTACATGCTAATACTAGGTCAGATACGCAGTATTTT

clone_size: NA
v_call: TRBV10-1
d_call: TRBD2
j_call: TRBJ2-3
cdr3_aa: CASSEGDYSTDTQYF
cdr3_nt: TGCGCCAGCAGTGAAGGGGACTATAGCACAGATACGCAGTATTTT

clone_size: NA
v_call: TRBV27
d_call: NA
j_call: TRBJ2-1
cdr3_aa: CASTWGVNSYNEQFF
cdr3_nt: TGTGCCAGCACCTGGGGGGTCAACTCCTACAATGAGCAGTTCTTC

clone_size: NA
v_call: TRBV27
d_call: NA
j_call: TRBJ2-7
cdr3_aa: CASSSQTHSYEQYF
cdr3_nt: TGTGCCAGCAGTTCCCAGACACACTCCTACGAGCAGTACTTC

clone_size: NA
v_call: TRBV27
d_call: NA
j_call: TRBJ2-1
cdr3_aa: CASSLGRGDYNEQFF
cdr3_nt: TGTGCCAGCAGTTTAGGCAGGGGGGACTACAATGAGCAGTTCTTC

clone_size: few
v_call: TRBV5-6
d_call: NA
j_call: TRBJ2-2
cdr3_aa: CASSYGSAGELFF
cdr3_nt: TGTGCCAGCAGCTACGGGTCGGCCGGGGAGCTGTTTTTT

clone_size: NA
v_call: TRBV30
d_call: NA
j_call: TRBJ2-7
cdr3_aa: CAWSRRGHFSYEQYF
cdr3_nt: TGTGCCTGGAGCCGGAGGGGGCATTTCTCCTACGAGCAGTACTTC

clone_size: NA
v_call: TRBV5-5
d_call: TRBD2
j_call: TRBJ2-5
cdr3_aa: CASSSGLYQETQYF
cdr3_nt: TGTGCCAGCAGCTCGGGACTATACCAAGAGACCCAGTACTTC

clone_size: NA
v_call: TRBV5-4
d_call: TRBD2
j_call: TRBJ2-7
cdr3_aa: CASSLASGRATGQYF
cdr3_nt: TGTGCCAGCAGCTTGGCTAGCGGGAGGGCCACTGGGCAGTACTTC

clone_size: NA
v_call: TRBV19
d_call: TRBD2
j_call: TRBJ2-1
cdr3_aa: CASTLTGLVSYNEQFF
cdr3_nt: TGTGCCAGTACCTTGACGGGACTAGTCTCCTACAATGAGCAGTTCTTC

clone_size: NA
v_call: TRBV28
d_call: NA
j_call: TRBJ1-1
cdr3_aa: CASSLLGHPEAFF
cdr3_nt: TGTGCCAGCAGTTTATTGGGACACCCCGAAGCTTTCTTT

clone_size: NA
v_call: TRBV19
d_call: NA
j_call: TRBJ1-1
cdr3_aa: CASRHIATGTNTEAFF
cdr3_nt: TGTGCCAGTAGGCACATTGCTACAGGGACGAACACTGAAGCTTTCTTT

clone_size: NA
v_call: TRBV29-1
d_call: NA
j_call: TRBJ2-3
cdr3_aa: CSVEVGGSTDTQYF
cdr3_nt: TGCAGCGTTGAAGTAGGCGGCTCCACAGATACGCAGTATTTT

clone_size: NA
v_call: TRBV28
d_call: TRBD2
j_call: TRBJ2-5
cdr3_aa: CASSAPILAGGPWETQYF
cdr3_nt: TGTGCCAGCAGTGCCCCCATCTTAGCGGGAGGGCCATGGGAGACCCAGTACTTC

clone_size: NA
v_call: TRBV27
d_call: TRBD2
j_call: TRBJ2-3
cdr3_aa: CASSSRGSGTDTQYF
cdr3_nt: TGTGCCAGCAGTTCTCGCGGTAGCGGGACAGATACGCAGTATTTT

clone_size: once
v_call: TRBV5-4
d_call: TRBD2
j_call: TRBJ2-1
cdr3_aa: CASSLGPSGRIYNEQFF
cdr3_nt: TGTGCCAGCAGCTTGGGTCCTAGCGGGAGGATTTACAATGAGCAGTTCTTC

clone_size: NA
v_call: TRBV4-2
d_call: NA
j_call: TRBJ1-4
cdr3_aa: CASSPSPGYEKLFF
cdr3_nt: TGTGCCAGCAGCCCCAGTCCAGGTTATGAAAAACTGTTTTTT

clone_size: NA
v_call: TRBV6-1
d_call: TRBD1
j_call: TRBJ1-1
cdr3_aa: CASSYGTGTEAFF
cdr3_nt: TGTGCCAGCAGTTATGGGACAGGCACTGAAGCTTTCTTT

clone_size: NA
v_call: TRBV28
d_call: NA
j_call: TRBJ1-2
cdr3_aa: CASSSPRQTWLANYGYTF
cdr3_nt: TGTGCCAGCAGTTCCCCGAGACAGACCTGGCTAGCTAACTATGGCTACACCTTC

clone_size: NA
v_call: TRBV19
d_call: NA
j_call: TRBJ1-4
cdr3_aa: CASSIIAEEGDEKLFF
cdr3_nt: TGTGCCAGTAGTATCATCGCTGAGGAGGGCGATGAAAAACTGTTTTTT

clone_size: NA
v_call: TRBV7-9
d_call: TRBD2
j_call: TRBJ2-7
cdr3_aa: CASSPSSGGKDSYEQYF
cdr3_nt: TGTGCCAGCAGCCCGTCTAGCGGGGGAAAGGATTCCTACGAGCAGTACTTC

clone_size: once
v_call: TRBV14
d_call: TRBD2
j_call: TRBJ2-7
cdr3_aa: CASRRGGDYEQYF
cdr3_nt: TGTGCCAGCAGACGCGGGGGGGATTACGAGCAGTACTTC

clone_size: NA
v_call: TRBV27
d_call: NA
j_call: TRBJ2-7
cdr3_aa: CASSSIAASYEQYF
cdr3_nt: TGTGCCAGCAGTTCGATAGCGGCCTCCTACGAGCAGTACTTC

clone_size: NA
v_call: TRBV5-1
d_call: NA
j_call: TRBJ2-1
cdr3_aa: CASSLDLRVVYNEQFF
cdr3_nt: TGCGCCAGCAGCTTGGATCTCAGGGTTGTCTACAATGAGCAGTTCTTC

clone_size: NA
v_call: TRBV19
d_call: NA
j_call: TRBJ2-7
cdr3_aa: CASSIGLLREQYF
cdr3_nt: TGTGCCAGTAGTATTGGCCTCTTGAGGGAGCAGTACTTC

clone_size: NA
v_call: TRBV9
d_call: NA
j_call: TRBJ2-7
cdr3_aa: CASSPDGGGYEQYF
cdr3_nt: TGTGCCAGCAGCCCGGACGGGGGAGGTTACGAGCAGTACTTC

clone_size: NA
v_call: TRBV9
d_call: TRBD1
j_call: TRBJ1-4
cdr3_aa: CASSDSPTGETEKLFF
cdr3_nt: TGTGCCAGCAGCGACTCCCCAACAGGGGAGACTGAAAAACTGTTTTTT

clone_size: NA
v_call: TRBV9
d_call: NA
j_call: TRBJ2-7
cdr3_aa: CASSVGTASYEQYF
cdr3_nt: TGTGCCAGCAGCGTAGGGACAGCCTCCTACGAGCAGTACTTC

clone_size: once
v_call: TRBV15
d_call: NA
j_call: TRBJ1-1
cdr3_aa: CATSRDLSGPEAFF
cdr3_nt: TGTGCCACCAGCAGAGATCTGAGCGGTCCTGAAGCTTTCTTT

clone_size: NA
v_call: TRBV7-6
d_call: TRBD2
j_call: TRBJ2-7
cdr3_aa: CASSFSERGNEQYF
cdr3_nt: TGTGCCAGCAGCTTCTCGGAGCGGGGGAACGAGCAGTACTTC

clone_size: NA
v_call: TRBV6-1
d_call: TRBD1
j_call: TRBJ2-1
cdr3_aa: CASSAGQSSYNEQFF
cdr3_nt: TGTGCCAGCAGTGCGGGACAGAGCTCCTACAATGAGCAGTTCTTC

clone_size: once
v_call: TRBV7-9
d_call: TRBD1
j_call: TRBJ2-3
cdr3_aa: CASSPTDRVDTQYF
cdr3_nt: TGTGCCAGCAGCCCAACGGACAGGGTGGATACGCAGTATTTT

clone_size: NA
v_call: TRBV6-4
d_call: NA
j_call: TRBJ2-1
cdr3_aa: CASSDNSLNEQFF
cdr3_nt: TGTGCCAGCAGTGACAACTCCCTCAATGAGCAGTTCTTC

clone_size: few
v_call: TRBV28
d_call: NA
j_call: TRBJ2-1
cdr3_aa: CASSLPLAHLYNEQFF
cdr3_nt: TGTGCCAGCAGTTTACCCCTAGCGCACCTCTACAATGAGCAGTTCTTC

clone_size: once
v_call: TRBV14
d_call: NA
j_call: TRBJ2-1
cdr3_aa: CASSHGKPPGGFYNEQFF
cdr3_nt: TGTGCCAGCAGCCACGGTAAACCTCCAGGGGGGTTCTACAATGAGCAGTTCTTC

clone_size: NA
v_call: TRBV5-1
d_call: NA
j_call: TRBJ1-2
cdr3_aa: CASSSGSSGGYTF
cdr3_nt: TGCGCCAGCAGCTCAGGGTCATCTGGTGGCTACACCTTC

clone_size: NA
v_call: TRBV29-1
d_call: NA
j_call: TRBJ2-7
cdr3_aa: CSVSAGSMSYEQYF
cdr3_nt: TGCAGCGTTTCGGCAGGGTCTATGTCCTACGAGCAGTACTTC

clone_size: few
v_call: TRBV28
d_call: NA
j_call: TRBJ2-7
cdr3_aa: CASIPSLGAAYEQYF
cdr3_nt: TGTGCCAGCATCCCGAGCCTGGGGGCGGCCTACGAGCAGTACTTC

clone_size: NA
v_call: TRBV9
d_call: TRBD2
j_call: TRBJ2-5
cdr3_aa: CASSVGGGGPRETQYF
cdr3_nt: TGTGCCAGCAGCGTAGGGGGCGGGGGGCCCCGGGAGACCCAGTACTTC

clone_size: NA
v_call: TRBV27
d_call: NA
j_call: TRBJ1-5
cdr3_aa: CASSLRGIYQPQHF
cdr3_nt: TGTGCCAGCAGTTTAAGGGGAATTTATCAGCCCCAGCATTTT

clone_size: NA
v_call: TRBV9
d_call: TRBD2
j_call: TRBJ2-7
cdr3_aa: CASSGGGPYSSYEQYF
cdr3_nt: TGTGCCAGCAGCGGGGGGGGTCCGTATTCCTCCTACGAGCAGTACTTC

clone_size: NA
v_call: TRBV7-6
d_call: TRBD2
j_call: TRBJ2-3
cdr3_aa: CASNLSPPRREGLNTQYF
cdr3_nt: TGTGCCAGCAACTTATCCCCCCCCAGGCGGGAGGGCCTAAATACGCAGTATTTT